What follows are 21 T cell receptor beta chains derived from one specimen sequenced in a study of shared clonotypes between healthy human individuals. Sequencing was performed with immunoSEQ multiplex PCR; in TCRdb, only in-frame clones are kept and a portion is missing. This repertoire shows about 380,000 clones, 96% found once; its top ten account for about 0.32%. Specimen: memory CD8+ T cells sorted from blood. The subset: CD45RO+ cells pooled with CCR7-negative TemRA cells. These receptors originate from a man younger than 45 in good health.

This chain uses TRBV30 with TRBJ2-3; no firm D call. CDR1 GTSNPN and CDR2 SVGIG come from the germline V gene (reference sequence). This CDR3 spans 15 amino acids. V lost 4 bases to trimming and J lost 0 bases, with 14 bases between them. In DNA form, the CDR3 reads TGTGCCTGGAACCCTAACGGGTTCAGCACAGATACGCAGTATTTT. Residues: CAWNPNGFSTDTQYF. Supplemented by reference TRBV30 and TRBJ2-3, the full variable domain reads SQTIHQWPATLVQPVGSPLSLECTVEGTSNPNLYWYRQAAGRGLQLLFYSVGIGQISSEVPQNLSASRPQDRQFILSSKKLLLSDSGFYLCAWNPNGFSTDTQYFGPGTRLTVL.

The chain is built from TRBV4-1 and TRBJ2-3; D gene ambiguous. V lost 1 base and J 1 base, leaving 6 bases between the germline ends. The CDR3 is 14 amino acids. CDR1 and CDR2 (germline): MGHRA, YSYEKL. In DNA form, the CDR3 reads TGCGCCAGCAGCCAAGCGCATGGCACAGATACGCAGTATTTT. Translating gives CASSQAHGTDTQYF.

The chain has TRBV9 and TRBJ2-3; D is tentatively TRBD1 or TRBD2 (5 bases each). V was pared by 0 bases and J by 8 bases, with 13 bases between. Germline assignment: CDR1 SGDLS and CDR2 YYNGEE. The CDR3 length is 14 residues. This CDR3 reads CASSVDGGVGTQYF. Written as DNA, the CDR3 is TGTGCCAGCAGCGTAGATGGGGGAGTGGGTACGCAGTATTTT.

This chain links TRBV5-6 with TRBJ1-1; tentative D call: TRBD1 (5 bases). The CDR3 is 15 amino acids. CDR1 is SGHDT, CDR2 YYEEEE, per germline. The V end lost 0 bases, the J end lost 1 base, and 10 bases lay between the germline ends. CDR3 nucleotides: TGTGCCAGCAGCTTGGTGGGGCAGAGGAACACTGAAGCTTTCTTT. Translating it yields CASSLVGQRNTEAFF.

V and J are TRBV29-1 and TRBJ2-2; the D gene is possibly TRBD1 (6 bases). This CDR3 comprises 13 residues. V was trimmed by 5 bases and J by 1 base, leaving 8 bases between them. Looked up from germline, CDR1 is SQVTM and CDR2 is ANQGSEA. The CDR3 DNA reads TGCAGCGTTAACAGGGTGAACACCGGGGAGCTGTTTTTT. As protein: CSVNRVNTGELFF.

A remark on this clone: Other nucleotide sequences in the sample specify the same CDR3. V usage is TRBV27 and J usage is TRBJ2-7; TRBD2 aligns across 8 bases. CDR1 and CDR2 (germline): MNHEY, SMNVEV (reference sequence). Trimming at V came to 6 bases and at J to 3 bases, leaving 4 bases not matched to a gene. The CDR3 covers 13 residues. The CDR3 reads CASRRTSGYEQYF. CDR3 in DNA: TGTGCCAGCAGGAGAACTAGCGGCTACGAGCAGTACTTC.

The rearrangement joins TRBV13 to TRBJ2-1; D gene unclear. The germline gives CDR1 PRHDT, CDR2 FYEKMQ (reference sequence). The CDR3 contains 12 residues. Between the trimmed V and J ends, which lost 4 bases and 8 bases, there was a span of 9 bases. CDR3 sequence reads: CASSSSSHEQFF. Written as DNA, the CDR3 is TGTGCCAGCAGCTCAAGTAGCCATGAGCAGTTCTTC.

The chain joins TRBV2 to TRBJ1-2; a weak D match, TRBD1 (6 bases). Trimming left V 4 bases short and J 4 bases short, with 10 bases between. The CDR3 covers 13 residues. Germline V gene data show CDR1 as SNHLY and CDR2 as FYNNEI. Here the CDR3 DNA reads TGTGCCAGCAGTGCAACAGGGCCCTATGGCTACACCTTC. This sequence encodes CASSATGPYGYTF.

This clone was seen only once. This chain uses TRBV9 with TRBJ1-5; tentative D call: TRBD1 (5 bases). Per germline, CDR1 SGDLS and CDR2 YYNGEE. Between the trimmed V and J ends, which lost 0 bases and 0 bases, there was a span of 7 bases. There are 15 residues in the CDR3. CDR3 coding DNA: TGTGCCAGCAGCGTAGGGGGGGATAGCAATCAGCCCCAGCATTTT. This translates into CASSVGGDSNQPQHF.

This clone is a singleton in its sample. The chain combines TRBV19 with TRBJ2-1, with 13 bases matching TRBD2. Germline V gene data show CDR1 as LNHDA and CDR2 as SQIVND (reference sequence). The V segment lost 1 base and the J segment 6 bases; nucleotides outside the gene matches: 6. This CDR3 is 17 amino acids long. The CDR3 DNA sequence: TGTGCCAGTAGTATAGCTAGACTAGCGGGAGGACGCAATGAGCAGTTCTTC. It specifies CASSIARLAGGRNEQFF.

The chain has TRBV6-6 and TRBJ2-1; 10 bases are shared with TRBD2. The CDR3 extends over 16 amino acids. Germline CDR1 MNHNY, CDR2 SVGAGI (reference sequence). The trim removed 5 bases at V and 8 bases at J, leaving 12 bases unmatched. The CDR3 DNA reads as TGTGCCAGCAGTCTCCGACAGCGGGAGGGCTGGTATGAGCAGTTCTTC. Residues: CASSLRQREGWYEQFF.

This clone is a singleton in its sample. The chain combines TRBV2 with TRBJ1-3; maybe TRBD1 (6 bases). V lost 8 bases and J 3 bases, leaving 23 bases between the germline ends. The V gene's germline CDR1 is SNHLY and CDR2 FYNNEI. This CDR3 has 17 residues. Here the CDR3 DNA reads TGTGCCAGCGTCGAGTCGCCCGTCAGGGGTGGTGGAAACACCATATATTTT. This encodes CASVESPVRGGGNTIYF.

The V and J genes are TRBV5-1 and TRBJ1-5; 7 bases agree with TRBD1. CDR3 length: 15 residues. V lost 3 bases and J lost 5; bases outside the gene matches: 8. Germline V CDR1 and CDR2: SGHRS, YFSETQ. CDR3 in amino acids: CASSSSGDRDQPQHF. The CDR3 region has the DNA TGCGCCAGCAGCTCTTCAGGTGACAGGGATCAGCCCCAGCATTTT. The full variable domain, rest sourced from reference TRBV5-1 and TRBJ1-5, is KAGVTQTPRYLIKTRGQQVTLSCSPISGHRSVSWYQQTPGQGLQFLFEYFSETQRNKGNFPGRFSGRQFSNSRSEMNVSTLELGDSALYLCASSSSGDRDQPQHFGDGTRLSIL.

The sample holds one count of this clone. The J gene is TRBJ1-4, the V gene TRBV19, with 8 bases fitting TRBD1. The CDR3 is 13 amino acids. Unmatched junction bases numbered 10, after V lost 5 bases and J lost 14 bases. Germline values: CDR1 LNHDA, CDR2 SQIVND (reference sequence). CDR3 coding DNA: TGTGCCAGTAGTGTCATCGGACAGGGAGGGCTGTTTTTT. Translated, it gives CASSVIGQGGLFF.

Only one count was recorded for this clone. The CDR3 DNA is TGTGCCAGCAGCTCCTACAACGCCTATGGCTACACCTTC. It translates to CASSSYNAYGYTF. The chain links TRBV11-2 to TRBJ1-2; no reliable D call. The V end was cut by 4 bases, the J end by 4 bases, with 10 bases between. The length of the CDR3 is 13 residues. CDR1 is SGHAT, CDR2 FQNNGV, per germline.

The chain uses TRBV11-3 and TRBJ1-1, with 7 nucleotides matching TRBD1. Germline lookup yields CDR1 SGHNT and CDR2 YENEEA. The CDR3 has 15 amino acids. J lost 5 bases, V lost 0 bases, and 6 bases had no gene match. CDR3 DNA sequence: TGTGCCAGCAGCTTAGATACAGGGGCTCGGACTGAAGCTTTCTTT. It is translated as CASSLDTGARTEAFF.

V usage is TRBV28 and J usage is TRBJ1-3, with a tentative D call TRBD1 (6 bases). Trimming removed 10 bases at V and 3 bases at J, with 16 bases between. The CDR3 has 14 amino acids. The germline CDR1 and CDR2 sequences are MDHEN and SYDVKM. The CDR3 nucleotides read TGTGCCACCACCTCTCCAGGGGATGGAAACACCATATATTTT. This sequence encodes CATTSPGDGNTIYF.

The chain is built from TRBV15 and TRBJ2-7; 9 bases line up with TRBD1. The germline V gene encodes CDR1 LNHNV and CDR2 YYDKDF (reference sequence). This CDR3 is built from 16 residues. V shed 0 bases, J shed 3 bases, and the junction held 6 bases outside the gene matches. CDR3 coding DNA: TGTGCCACCAGCAGAGATAGGACAGGGGACCGCTACGAGCAGTACTTC. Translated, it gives CATSRDRTGDRYEQYF.

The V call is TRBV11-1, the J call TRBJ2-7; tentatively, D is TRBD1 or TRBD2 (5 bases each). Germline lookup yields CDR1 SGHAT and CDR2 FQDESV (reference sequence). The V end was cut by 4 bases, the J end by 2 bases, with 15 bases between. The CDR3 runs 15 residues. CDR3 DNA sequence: TGTGCCAGCAGCTCGTCCGGGACCGGCACCTACGAGCAGTACTTC. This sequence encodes CASSSSGTGTYEQYF.

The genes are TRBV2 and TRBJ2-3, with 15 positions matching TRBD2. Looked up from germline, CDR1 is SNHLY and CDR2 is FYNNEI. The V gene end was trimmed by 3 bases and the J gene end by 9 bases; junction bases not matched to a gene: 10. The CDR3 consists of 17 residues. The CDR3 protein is CASSDWTSGRARVTQYF. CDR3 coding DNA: TGTGCCAGCAGTGATTGGACTAGCGGGAGGGCCAGGGTGACGCAGTATTTT.

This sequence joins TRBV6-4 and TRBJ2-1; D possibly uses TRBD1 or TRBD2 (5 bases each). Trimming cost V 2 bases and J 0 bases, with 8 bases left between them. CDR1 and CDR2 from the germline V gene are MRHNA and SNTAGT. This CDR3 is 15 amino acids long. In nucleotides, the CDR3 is TGTGCCAGCAGTGACGGGGGTTGCTCCTACAATGAGCAGTTCTTC. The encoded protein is CASSDGGCSYNEQFF.